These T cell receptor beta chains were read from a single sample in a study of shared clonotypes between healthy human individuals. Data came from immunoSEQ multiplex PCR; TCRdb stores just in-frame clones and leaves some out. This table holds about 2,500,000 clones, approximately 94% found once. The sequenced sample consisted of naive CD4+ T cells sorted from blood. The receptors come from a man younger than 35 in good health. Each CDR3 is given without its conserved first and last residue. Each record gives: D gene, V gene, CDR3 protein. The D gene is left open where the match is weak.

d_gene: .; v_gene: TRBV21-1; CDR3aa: ASSSSPGQQNSGANVLT
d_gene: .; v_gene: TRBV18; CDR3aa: ASSPSGAVASTDTQY
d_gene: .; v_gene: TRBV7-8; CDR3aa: ASSLESPYGYT
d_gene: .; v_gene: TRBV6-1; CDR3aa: ASRRVAKNIQY
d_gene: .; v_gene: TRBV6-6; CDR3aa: ASSSPGTLYNEQF
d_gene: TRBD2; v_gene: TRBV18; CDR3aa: ASSPPASGLIYNEQF
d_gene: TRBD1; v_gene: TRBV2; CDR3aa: ASTRDRAGYT
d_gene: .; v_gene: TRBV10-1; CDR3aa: ASSESQVSGYT
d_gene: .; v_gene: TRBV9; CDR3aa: ASSPRAGELPRTYNEQF
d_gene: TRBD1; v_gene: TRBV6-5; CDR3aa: ASSPGQATTYEQY
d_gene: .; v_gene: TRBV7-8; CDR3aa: ASSARDTSYEQY
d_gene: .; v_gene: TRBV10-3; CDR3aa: AISDGQSSYNEQF
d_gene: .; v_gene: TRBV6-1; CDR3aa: ASSEEQGWETQY
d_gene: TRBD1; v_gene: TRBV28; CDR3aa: ASTQGGQGNQPQH
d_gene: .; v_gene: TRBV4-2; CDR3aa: ASGAVKAVDNEQF
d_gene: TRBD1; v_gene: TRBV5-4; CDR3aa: ASSGGTGGQETQY
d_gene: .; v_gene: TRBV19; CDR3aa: ASSTVISYGYT
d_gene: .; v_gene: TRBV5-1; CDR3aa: ASSFSQGETQY
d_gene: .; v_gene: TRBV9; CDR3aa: ASSVGAATNEKLF
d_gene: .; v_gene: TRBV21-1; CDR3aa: ASSQPGTGLYSGANVLT
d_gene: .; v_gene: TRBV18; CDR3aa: ASSPPSKGAYEQY
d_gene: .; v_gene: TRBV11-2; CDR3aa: ASSLGVVPGSYEQY
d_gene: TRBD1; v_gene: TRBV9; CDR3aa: ASSPRDRVRPDTQY
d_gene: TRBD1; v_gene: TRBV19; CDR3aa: ASSIGSGSTGDNQPQH
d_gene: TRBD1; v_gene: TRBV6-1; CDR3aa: ASSDTTGALLGQF
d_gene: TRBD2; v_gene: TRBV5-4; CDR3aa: ASTLGGLAGGQAGELF
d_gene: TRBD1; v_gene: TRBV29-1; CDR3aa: SVERDSEKLF
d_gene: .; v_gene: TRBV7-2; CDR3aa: ASSPGGQNSYEQY
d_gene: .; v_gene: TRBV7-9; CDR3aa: ASSLLGGGAEAF
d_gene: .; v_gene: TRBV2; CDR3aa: ASSEQNTGELF
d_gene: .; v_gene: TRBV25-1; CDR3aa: ASSEASEQF
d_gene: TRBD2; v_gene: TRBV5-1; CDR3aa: ASSFGGGAVNEQF
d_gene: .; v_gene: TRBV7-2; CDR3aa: ASSHGQHNQPQH
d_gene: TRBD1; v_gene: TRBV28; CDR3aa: ASSLGDRVEQY
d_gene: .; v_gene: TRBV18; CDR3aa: ASSPASGLGNTIY
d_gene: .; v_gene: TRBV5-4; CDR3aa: ASSAGRGEGYEQF
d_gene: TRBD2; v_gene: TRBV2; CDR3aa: ASSQTSGRANTGELF
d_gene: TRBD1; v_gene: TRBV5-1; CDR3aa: ASSPTGVDYNEQF
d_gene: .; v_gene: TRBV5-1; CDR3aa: ASSFGHERVDTQY
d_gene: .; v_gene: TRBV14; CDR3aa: ASSDNTEAF
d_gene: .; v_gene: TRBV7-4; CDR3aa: ATRTGVYQETQY
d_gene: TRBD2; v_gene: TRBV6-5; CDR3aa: ASTRAGVTGELF
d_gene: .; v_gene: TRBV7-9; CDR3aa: ASSLGQARLYGGYT
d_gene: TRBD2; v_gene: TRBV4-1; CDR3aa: ASSQGRTAGGPYNEQF